The sequence of this TCR beta chain was determined in a study of blood T cell repertoires in COVID-19 (dated by TCRdb to 2020 to 2022). At the level of the whole study: Samples covering the acute and convalescent phases of COVID-19 were provided by collaborators in the United States, Italy and Spain. The material from the prospective study consisted of cDNA or gDNA derived from T cells, B-cell-depleted T cells, or PBMCs. Deeply sampled blood TCRbeta repertoires from subjects exposed to, actively infected with, or recovered from COVID-19 were included in the dataset. The repertoires were released in a freely available public database meant as a resource for research on the immune response to SARS-CoV-2. The samples were drawn from the first 160 participants of the ongoing ImmuneRACE study and from some 1,300 subjects provided by 6 global collaborators. A de-identified subject ID, COVID-19 status, age in years and sex were almost always included in the sample metadata. Where available, HLA class I and class II types were taken from metadata supplied by the sample provider and were not determined by assay-based typing. Here is what the overall study found, with its caveats: The amount of clinical and demographic metadata varied by source and participant and was provided uncurated.

This clone was detected only a few times. This clone's antigen is unknown. Base qualities were left out, and no much larger clone turns up one base away. From the cysteine up to the phenylalanine, the CDR3 has a length of 18 residues. Left in the record is the CDR3 DNA by itself, 54 bases read in frame from the first base. The germline V gene encodes CDR1 LNHDA and CDR2 SQIVND (reference sequence). Between the V and J ends, shortened by 0 bases and 1 base respectively, the junction contains 18 bases. TCRbeta CDR3 regions were amplified from genomic DNA using the immunoSEQ Assay, a bias-controlled multiplex PCR. As for how the authors treated the data: Within the assay, amplification of reference gene primers was used to estimate how many nucleated cells each sample contained. To quantify the absolute abundance of each unique TCRbeta CDR3 rearrangement, sequence reads were collapsed and filtered. For each sample, productive Simpson clonality was calculated by taking the square root of Simpson's diversity index across productive rearrangements. Not all clones reach the TCRdb copy of this immuneACCESS table, which keeps in-frame sequences only. Checked studies attribute under half of the gap to unresolved V genes and leave the rest unexplained. V and J calls and clone size are as listed in that table; D and trimming were resolved from the DNA. In this sample the table shows around 100,000 clones, around 81% of which occur a single time. The ten largest make up under 5% of the sample.

At one collaborating source in Seattle, patients were enrolled during active infection and were followed longitudinally through the course of disease. Collaborating institutions collected whole blood in K2EDTA tubes following their own protocols. For TCRbeta analysis, collaborators shipped samples in one of three forms: frozen whole blood, isolated PBMCs, or DNA extracted from either of those sample types. The chain is assembled from TRBV19 and TRBJ1-1; the D gene is not confidently resolved. Sequencing was done on a sample of peripheral blood. The clonotype originates from an elderly man with COVID-19, enrolled during active disease. The CDR3: CASSIEAGVVSKNTEAFF. The bases read TGTGCCAGTAGTATAGAAGCGGGCGTCGTCAGCAAGAACACTGAAGCTTTCTTT.